This T cell receptor beta chain was captured by sequencing in a study of CD8 T cells in Susac syndrome. Germline CDR1 is SNHLY and CDR2 is FYNNEI. This CDR3 region has 14 residues. V gave up 2 bases and J gave up 10 bases; unmatched junction bases: 8. Random hexamers were used to reverse transcribe an amount of roughly 0.45 to 1 ug RNA. Each CDR3 protein gets one entry after TCRdb re-called the immunoSEQ multiplex PCR reads with MiXCR. This table has 200,000 to 300,000 distinct CDR3 sequences, almost 97% appearing once. Sequenced material: CD4+ T cells from PBMCs. The sequence came from a human donor with Susac syndrome. This rearrangement joins TRBV2 to TRBJ2-1; TRBD1 matches 7 bases. The DNA of the CDR3 is TGTGCCAGCAGTGAATCCCCCAGGGGGTCCGAGCAGTTCTTC. Encoded protein: CASSESPRGSEQFF.